A single TCR beta chain is shown here with its context. The sample comes from a study of blood T cell repertoires in COVID-19. Study summary: Acute-phase and convalescent COVID-19 samples originated in the United States, Italy and Spain. PBMCs, B-cell-depleted T cells, or T cells were the source of the cDNA or gDNA that made up the material.

In the authors' methods: By means of reference gene primer amplification, nucleated cell counts were estimated. The assay was immunoSEQ multiplex PCR, and TCRdb's table has in-frame clones only and misses some. V and J calls and clone size come straight from that table; D and trimming were deduced from the DNA. The table records over 50,000 clones, around 87% of them present only once. V dropped 4 bases and J dropped 5; count of bases not matched to a gene: 10. Per the germline V gene, CDR1 is SGHDT and CDR2 is YYEEEE. The CDR3 loop spans 15 amino acids. The specimen was peripheral blood. This sequence originates from a man aged 55 to 69 with acute or convalescent COVID-19. J is TRBJ1-2 and V is TRBV5-6; TRBD1 matches 8 bases. The CDR3 DNA follows: TGTGCCAGCAGCGATGGACAGGGCATAGGGTATGGCTACACCTTC. This codes for CASSDGQGIGYGYTF.